This is a list of T cell receptor beta chains from one sample in a study of blood T cell repertoires in COVID-19. Method: immunoSEQ multiplex PCR; TCRdb's copy keeps in-frame clones and lacks some. The sample consists of just over 650,000 clones, around 89% of them appearing once. Sequencing was carried out using peripheral blood. The receptors were gathered from a woman between 18 and 29 years old with acute or convalescent COVID-19. Both conserved end residues are part of each CDR3. Fields, in order: J gene, V gene, D gene, clone size, CDR3 DNA, CDR3 protein. The D gene is left open where the match is weak. Clone size is given for some rows only: seen once, a few or many times, or a class if the clone is expanded.

J gene: TRBJ1-1
V gene: TRBV18
D gene: NA
clone size: NA
CDR3 DNA: TGTGCCAGCTCACCATCCGACCCGGGGGGGAACACTGAAGCTTTCTTT
CDR3 protein: CASSPSDPGGNTEAFF

J gene: TRBJ2-7
V gene: TRBV5-8
D gene: NA
clone size: once
CDR3 DNA: TGTGCCAGCACCAAAACAGGAACCTACGAGCAGTACTTC
CDR3 protein: CASTKTGTYEQYF

J gene: TRBJ1-1
V gene: TRBV5-6
D gene: NA
clone size: once
CDR3 DNA: TGTGCCAGCAGCCCCGGGACACCGAACACTGAAGCTTTCTTT
CDR3 protein: CASSPGTPNTEAFF

J gene: TRBJ1-1
V gene: TRBV3-1/TRBV3-2
D gene: NA
clone size: NA
CDR3 DNA: TGTGCCAGCAGCCCCGAGGGCTTGACTGAAGCTTTCTTT
CDR3 protein: CASSPEGLTEAFF

J gene: TRBJ1-1
V gene: TRBV2
D gene: NA
clone size: NA
CDR3 DNA: TGTGCCAGCAGTGGGGGCACAGATTGGCGCACTGAAGCTTTCTTT
CDR3 protein: CASSGGTDWRTEAFF

J gene: TRBJ2-7
V gene: TRBV6-5
D gene: NA
clone size: NA
CDR3 DNA: TGTGCTACTCAGGGGCACCTCAACGAGCAGTACTTC
CDR3 protein: CATQGHLNEQYF

J gene: TRBJ1-2
V gene: TRBV12-5
D gene: NA
clone size: NA
CDR3 DNA: TGTGCTAGTGGTTTTGAGGACTATGGCTACACCTTC
CDR3 protein: CASGFEDYGYTF

J gene: TRBJ1-6
V gene: TRBV9
D gene: NA
clone size: NA
CDR3 DNA: TGTGCCAGCAGCGGGCTTGAGGGGGGACTATATAATTCACCCCTCCACTTT
CDR3 protein: CASSGLEGGLYNSPLHF

J gene: TRBJ1-2
V gene: TRBV27
D gene: TRBD1
clone size: NA
CDR3 DNA: TGTGCCAGCAGTTCGGACAGGGGGCGTTGGTATGGCTACACCTTC
CDR3 protein: CASSSDRGRWYGYTF

J gene: TRBJ2-3
V gene: TRBV6-2/TRBV6-3
D gene: NA
clone size: NA
CDR3 DNA: TGTGCCAGCAGTTACTCCTGGGACAACACAGATACGCAGTATTTT
CDR3 protein: CASSYSWDNTDTQYF

J gene: TRBJ1-1
V gene: TRBV6-6
D gene: NA
clone size: NA
CDR3 DNA: TGTGCCAGCAGTTACCTCAGGGACACTGAAGCTTTCTTT
CDR3 protein: CASSYLRDTEAFF

J gene: TRBJ1-4
V gene: TRBV3-1/TRBV3-2
D gene: TRBD1
clone size: once
CDR3 DNA: TGTGCCAGCAGAGACAGGGGATCCTTGGAAAAACTGTTTTTT
CDR3 protein: CASRDRGSLEKLFF

J gene: TRBJ1-2
V gene: TRBV29-1
D gene: NA
clone size: NA
CDR3 DNA: TGCAGCGTAAGGCGCGGTGTGGGTGGCTACACCTTC
CDR3 protein: CSVRRGVGGYTF

J gene: TRBJ1-2
V gene: TRBV19
D gene: TRBD1
clone size: once
CDR3 DNA: TGTGCCAGTAGTTCGGACAGGGCGGCCGGCTACACCTTC
CDR3 protein: CASSSDRAAGYTF

J gene: TRBJ1-1
V gene: TRBV6-1
D gene: NA
clone size: few
CDR3 DNA: TGTGCCAGCAGTGAAGCGCCGGGGGGAGGATCGGCCTTTGAAGCTTTCTTT
CDR3 protein: CASSEAPGGGSAFEAFF

J gene: TRBJ2-7
V gene: TRBV7-9
D gene: NA
clone size: NA
CDR3 DNA: TGTGCCAGCAGCAGAGGGTTCGAGCAGTACTTC
CDR3 protein: CASSRGFEQYF

J gene: TRBJ1-5
V gene: TRBV28
D gene: NA
clone size: NA
CDR3 DNA: TGTGCCAGCAGTTCCCTTCGGGGTGGGCTTGGCAATCAGCCCCAGCATTTT
CDR3 protein: CASSSLRGGLGNQPQHF

J gene: TRBJ2-7
V gene: TRBV4-2
D gene: NA
clone size: once
CDR3 DNA: TGTGCCAGCAGCCAGGTTAGCAATTCCTACGAGCAGTACTTC
CDR3 protein: CASSQVSNSYEQYF

J gene: TRBJ1-2
V gene: TRBV6-1
D gene: NA
clone size: NA
CDR3 DNA: TGTGCCAGCAGGGAAAACACAGTGGGGGGTAACTATGGCTACACCTTC
CDR3 protein: CASRENTVGGNYGYTF

J gene: TRBJ1-1
V gene: TRBV18
D gene: NA
clone size: NA
CDR3 DNA: TGTGCCAGCTCTATTCAATGGGGTAGCGGGACTGAAGCTTTCTTT
CDR3 protein: CASSIQWGSGTEAFF

J gene: TRBJ2-3
V gene: TRBV23-1
D gene: TRBD1
clone size: NA
CDR3 DNA: TGCGCCAGCAGCCAGGGGGCGAACACAGATACGCAGTATTTT
CDR3 protein: CASSQGANTDTQYF

J gene: TRBJ1-2
V gene: TRBV28
D gene: TRBD1
clone size: NA
CDR3 DNA: TGTGCCAGCAGTCTGAGGGGGCTTAGCTATGGCTACACCTTC
CDR3 protein: CASSLRGLSYGYTF

J gene: TRBJ1-1
V gene: TRBV27
D gene: TRBD1
clone size: NA
CDR3 DNA: TGTGCCAGCAGCTACCGGGACAGGGGACCCACTGAAGCTTTCTTT
CDR3 protein: CASSYRDRGPTEAFF

J gene: TRBJ2-5
V gene: TRBV28
D gene: TRBD2
clone size: NA
CDR3 DNA: TGTGCCAGCAGCGGGGGGACTAGCGGCACATACCGGGAGACCCAGTACTTC
CDR3 protein: CASSGGTSGTYRETQYF

J gene: TRBJ2-3
V gene: TRBV2
D gene: NA
clone size: NA
CDR3 DNA: TGTGCCAGCAGTTACGTTCGGGTAGATACGCAGTATTTT
CDR3 protein: CASSYVRVDTQYF

J gene: TRBJ2-1
V gene: TRBV7-2
D gene: TRBD2
clone size: NA
CDR3 DNA: TGTGCCAGCAGCTTATTGGTAGCGGGGGGTAGGCAGTTCTTC
CDR3 protein: CASSLLVAGGRQFF

J gene: TRBJ2-1
V gene: TRBV18
D gene: TRBD2
clone size: NA
CDR3 DNA: TGTGCCAGCTCACCTATTCGGGGGGGTTACAATGAGCAGTTCTTC
CDR3 protein: CASSPIRGGYNEQFF

J gene: TRBJ1-5
V gene: TRBV18
D gene: NA
clone size: NA
CDR3 DNA: TGTGCCAGCTCACCAAACGGTATCCGGCCCCAGCATTTT
CDR3 protein: CASSPNGIRPQHF

J gene: TRBJ1-6
V gene: TRBV7-2
D gene: NA
clone size: once
CDR3 DNA: TGTGCCAGCAGCTTGTGGGCAAATTCACCCCTCCACTTT
CDR3 protein: CASSLWANSPLHF

J gene: TRBJ1-6
V gene: TRBV18
D gene: NA
clone size: NA
CDR3 DNA: TGTGCCAGCTCACAACGACCAAGGACTCCCAATTCACCCCTCCACTTT
CDR3 protein: CASSQRPRTPNSPLHF

J gene: TRBJ2-7
V gene: TRBV30
D gene: TRBD1
clone size: NA
CDR3 DNA: TGTGCCTGGAGTAGGGGGCGCGAGCAGTACTTC
CDR3 protein: CAWSRGREQYF

J gene: TRBJ2-1
V gene: TRBV7-3
D gene: TRBD2
clone size: NA
CDR3 DNA: TGTGCCAGCAGCTCGCTGACTAGCGGGGGGCCAAAAGAGCAGTTCTTC
CDR3 protein: CASSSLTSGGPKEQFF